These 5 T cell receptor beta chains were all obtained from the same sample, sequenced in a study of neurological immune-mediated disorders. A single record per CDR3 protein comes from TCRdb applying MiXCR to the 5' RACE reads. The sample consists of 15,000 to 20,000 distinct CDR3 sequences, approximately 26% of them appearing once. The source material was PBMCs. The receptors were gathered from a man aged 45-65 years with HTLV-1-associated myelopathy (HAM/TSP).

There are a few counts of this clonotype. An end of the junction does not agree with germline; a read error may underlie this. The rearrangement links TRBV12-3 or TRBV12-4 to TRBJ1-2, with a possible D match to TRBD1 (5 bases). This CDR3 is built from 11 residues. The CDR3 here is CASSLGDRVSF. The CDR3 coding sequence is TGTGCCAGCAGTTTAGGGGACCGCGTCTCCTTC.

This clonotype is medium-sized (0.01 to 0.1%). V is TRBV4-1 and J is TRBJ2-7; D ambiguous. Germline-derived CDR1 and CDR2 are MGHRA and YSYEKL. This CDR3 contains 15 residues. V was clipped by 0 bases and J by 7 bases, with 16 bases between them. Here the CDR3 DNA reads TGCGCCAGCAGCCAAGAGAATTCACGCTTACGTGAGCAGTACTTC. This sequence encodes CASSQENSRLREQYF.

This clonotype was counted a few times. This sequence joins TRBV7-2 and TRBJ2-7; D perhaps matches TRBD1 (6 bases). The ends were cut back, 2 bases at V and 4 bases at J, with 6 bases in the middle. The germline gives CDR1 SGHTA, CDR2 FQGNSA. This CDR3 is 12 amino acids long. CDR3 amino acids: CASSLQGYEQYF. CDR3 bases: TGTGCCAGCAGCTTACAGGGGTACGAGCAGTACTTC.

This clonotype came up a few times. This chain uses TRBV7-3 with TRBJ1-1; no firm D call. Trimming removed 6 bases at V and 0 bases at J, with 8 bases between. The CDR3 loop spans 13 amino acids. From germline, CDR1 is SGHTA and CDR2 FQGTGA. The CDR3 DNA sequence: TGTGCCAGCAGACAAACAGTGAACACTGAAGCTTTCTTT. Protein sequence: CASRQTVNTEAFF.

The rearrangement joins TRBV7-3 to TRBJ2-1, with D possibly TRBD2 on 6 matching bases. Germline CDR1 and CDR2: SGHTA and FQGTGA. The CDR3 runs to 16 residues. Trimming took 5 bases from V and 3 from J, leaving 17 bases between them. The CDR3 protein is CASSPTPARGYNEQFF. In DNA form, the CDR3 reads TGTGCCAGCAGCCCAACCCCCGCGCGGGGCTACAATGAGCAGTTCTTC. Using reference TRBV7-3 and TRBJ2-1 for the parts outside the CDR3, the full variable domain is GAGVSQTPSNKVTEKGKYVELRCDPISGHTALYWYRQSLGQGPEFLIYFQGTGAADDSGLPNDRFFAVRPEGSVSTLKIQRTERGDSAVYLCASSPTPARGYNEQFFGPGTRLTVL.